Below, 31 T cell receptor beta chains from the same sample are listed, as sequenced in a study of early T cells in non-severe SARS-CoV-2 infection. One entry per CDR3 protein, called by TCRdb with MiXCR from the 5' RACE reads. The table has fewer than 75,000 distinct CDR3 sequences, around 21% seen once. The input for sequencing was whole blood, taken at baseline. These receptors were collected from an adult who was a healthcare worker with PCR-confirmed SARS-CoV-2 infection or an uninfected control (not recorded which).

CDR3 in amino acids: CASSAERVAQYF. In nucleotides, the CDR3 is TGCGCCAGCAGCGCCGAAAGGGTAGCGCAGTATTTT. V gene TRBV5-1 combines with J gene TRBJ2-3; D is unclear. With 4 bases removed from V and 10 bases from J, the gap between germline ends came to 13 bases. The CDR3 totals 12 residues. Per the germline V gene, CDR1 is SGHRS and CDR2 is YFSETQ.

The gene calls are TRBV7-9 and TRBJ2-5; 9 nucleotides align to TRBD1. Per the germline V gene, CDR1 is SEHNR and CDR2 is FQNEAQ (reference sequence). The CDR3 spans 13 residues. Trimming cost V 5 bases and J 5 bases; bases outside gene matches: 3. CDR3 region: CASSRDRGETQYF. The CDR3 bases are TGTGCCAGCAGCCGAGACAGGGGGGAGACCCAGTACTTC.

The chain has TRBV7-9 and TRBJ1-2; D remains ambiguous. The germline V gene encodes CDR1 SEHNR and CDR2 FQNEAQ (reference sequence). Trimming removed 5 bases at V and 3 bases at J, with 16 bases between. The CDR3 spans 15 residues. The CDR3 DNA reads as TGTGCCAGCAGCCAACTGGGAGGGAGCGACTATGGCTACACCTTC. Protein product: CASSQLGGSDYGYTF.

This clonotype has only a few counts. The chain carries TRBV11-2 and TRBJ2-7; TRBD1 aligns across 12 bases. Germline V gene data show CDR1 as SGHAT and CDR2 as FQNNGV. The CDR3 contains 16 residues. J gave up 7 bases and V 4 bases, and 11 bases lay outside the gene matches. CDR3 sequence (DNA): TGTGCCAGCAGCTCATTCCCGGGACAGGGGGCAGGGGAGCAGTACTTC. Translating it yields CASSSFPGQGAGEQYF.

This chain connects TRBV7-2 to TRBJ2-1; either TRBD1 or TRBD2 may fit D (5 bases each). The germline CDR1 and CDR2 sequences are SGHTA and FQGNSA. CDR3 length: 16 residues. Trimming took 6 bases from V and 7 from J, leaving 22 bases between them. The CDR3 DNA follows: TGTGCCAGCAGTCTAGGTTGGGACCCAGTGGGTAATGAGCAGTTCTTC. Protein sequence: CASSLGWDPVGNEQFF.

In its sample, this clonotype was seen a few times. The V and J genes are TRBV6-5 and TRBJ2-7; D assignment may be TRBD1 or TRBD2 (5 bases each). The germline CDR1 and CDR2 sequences are MNHEY and SVGAGI. The CDR3 has 15 residues. The ends were cut back, 6 bases at V and 3 bases at J, with 18 bases in the middle. CDR3 bases: TGTGCCAGCAGCCCCCATCAGGGAGACTACTACGAGCAGTACTTC. It codes for CASSPHQGDYYEQYF.

This clonotype was counted only a few times. The chain joins TRBV5-5 to TRBJ2-3; D is undetermined. CDR3 length equals 14 residues. Germline V gene data show CDR1 as SGHKS and CDR2 as YYEKEE (reference sequence). The V end was cut by 4 bases, the J end by 2 bases, with 11 bases between. DNA of the CDR3: TGTGCCAGCAGCGAAGCCTCTTTCACAGATACGCAGTATTTT. This sequence encodes CASSEASFTDTQYF. The full variable domain, rest sourced from reference TRBV5-5 and TRBJ2-3, is DAGVTQSPTHLIKTRGQQVTLRCSPISGHKSVSWYQQVLGQGPQFIFQYYEKEERGRGNFPDRFSARQFPNYSSELNVNALLLGDSALYLCASSEASFTDTQYFGPGTRLTVL.

Concerning this clonotype itself: Its ends do not fully match the called genes, so a read error is possible. The rearrangement links TRBV12-3 or TRBV12-4 to TRBJ1-4; TRBD1 might be the D (5 bases). The length of the CDR3 is 12 residues. The CDR3 nucleotides read TGTGCCAGCAGCGCAGGGTCCCAGGAACTGCTTTTT. This codes for CASSAGSQELLF.

This chain connects TRBV4-2 to TRBJ1-6; D gene ambiguous. Trimming cost V 1 base and J 7 bases, with 8 bases left between them. Germline V gene lookup returns CDR1 LGHNA and CDR2 YNFKEQ. This CDR3 is 14 amino acids long. The CDR3 bases are TGTGCCAGCAGCCAAGGGCCTGAAAATTCACCCCTCCACTTT. Its protein product is CASSQGPENSPLHF.

This clonotype was recorded at least ten times. The CDR3 DNA is TGTGCCAGCAGCTCCGGACAGAACAATCAGCCCCAGCATTTT. Translated: CASSSGQNNQPQHF. The V and J genes are TRBV7-9 and TRBJ1-5; D may be TRBD1 (6 bases). The CDR3 has 14 residues. Trimming took 4 bases from V and 3 from J, leaving 10 bases between them. CDR1 is SEHNR and CDR2 is FQNEAQ in the germline V gene (reference sequence).

The chain combines TRBV6-1 with TRBJ1-5, with a weak D call TRBD1 (5 bases). V dropped 3 bases and J dropped 7 bases, with 19 bases sitting between them. This CDR3 is built from 16 residues. Germline V gives CDR1 MNHNS, CDR2 SASEGT. The DNA for the CDR3 is TGTGCCAGCAGTGAGGCCATGGGGCAGGGAAACCAGCCCCAGCATTTT. It codes for CASSEAMGQGNQPQHF.

The V call is TRBV3-1, the J call TRBJ1-1; tentatively, D is TRBD1 (5 bases). CDR1 is LGHDT and CDR2 is YNNKEL in the germline V gene (reference sequence). The CDR3 has 15 amino acids. Trimming removed 1 base from V and 1 base from J, with 10 bases in between. The CDR3 DNA reads as TGTGCCAGCAGCCAAGCAGGGCTCTCGAACACTGAAGCTTTCTTT. Protein product: CASSQAGLSNTEAFF.

As for this clonotype: A read error is possible here, since a much larger clone lies one base away. This chain connects TRBV24-1 to TRBJ2-2, with D possibly being TRBD2 (6 bases). CDR3 length equals 18 residues. Germline loops: CDR1 KGHDR, CDR2 SFDVKD. V lost 3 bases to trimming and J lost 5 bases, with 21 bases between them. The CDR3 bases are TGTGCCACCAGTGATAATCAGCGGGTGCATATCTTTACCGGGGAGCTGTTTTTT. Translating gives CATSDNQRVHIFTGELFF.

The gene calls are TRBV7-9 and TRBJ2-1, with TRBD1 matching over 9 bases. This CDR3 spans 15 amino acids. CDR1 SEHNR and CDR2 FQNEAQ come from the germline V gene (reference sequence). V dropped 0 bases and J dropped 7; count of bases not matched to a gene: 4. The CDR3 protein is CASSLAWTGENEQFF. Written as DNA, the CDR3 is TGTGCCAGCAGCTTAGCGTGGACAGGGGAAAATGAGCAGTTCTTC.

CDR3 nucleotides: TGTGCCAGTACCCCCACGCAAAGCACAGATACGCAGTATTTT. It translates to CASTPTQSTDTQYF. The chain employs TRBV19 and TRBJ2-3, with D unclear. Germline V gene sequence: CDR1 LNHDA, CDR2 SQIVND (reference sequence). The V and J ends lost 7 bases and 0 bases respectively, with 11 bases between them. CDR3 size: 14 residues.

The V and J genes are TRBV7-9 and TRBJ1-6; D gene uncertain. The V gene lost 5 bases and the J gene lost 10 bases, with 9 bases spanning the gap. Germline loops: CDR1 SEHNR, CDR2 FQNEAQ (reference sequence). This CDR3 has 12 amino acids. Here the CDR3 reads CASSLEGSPLHF. The CDR3 nucleotides are TGTGCCAGCAGCCTAGAGGGATCACCCCTCCACTTT. Full variable domain (outside the CDR3, taken from reference TRBV7-9 and TRBJ1-6): DTGVSQNPRHKITKRGQNVTFRCDPISEHNRLYWYRQTLGQGPEFLTYFQNEAQLEKSRLLSDRFSAERPKGSFSTLEIQRTEQGDSAMYLCASSLEGSPLHFGNGTRLTVT.

In its sample, this clonotype was seen many times. The CDR3 protein is CSVEIHHNEQFF. The CDR3 DNA is TGCAGCGTTGAAATCCATCACAATGAGCAGTTCTTC. This chain joins TRBV29-1 and TRBJ2-1; no firm D call. The CDR3 consists of 12 residues. Trimming pared 2 bases from V and 5 bases from J, leaving 7 bases between. Looked up from germline, CDR1 is SQVTM and CDR2 is ANQGSEA.

CDR3 region: CASSLEGMRNTDTQYF. The DNA of the CDR3 is TGTGCCAGCAGCTTGGAAGGGATGCGCAACACAGATACGCAGTATTTT. The chain has TRBV5-5 and TRBJ2-3, with D unresolved. CDR3 length: 16 amino acids. Germline loops: CDR1 SGHKS, CDR2 YYEKEE (reference sequence). V was shortened by 0 bases and J by 2 bases, with 13 bases between the two germline ends.

V and J are TRBV27 and TRBJ2-6; no firm D call. CDR1 is MNHEY, CDR2 SMNVEV, per germline (reference sequence). CDR3 length: 14 amino acids. The V end lost 3 bases, the J end lost 0 bases, and 3 bases lay between the germline ends. CDR3 region: CASSFFSGANVLTF. CDR3 DNA: TGTGCCAGCAGTTTCTTCTCTGGGGCCAACGTCCTGACTTTC.

Many counts were recorded for this clonotype. The chain recombines TRBV3-1 with TRBJ2-7, with unresolved D. Trimming took 4 bases from V and 9 from J, leaving 10 bases between them. Germline CDR1 and CDR2: LGHDT and YNNKEL (reference sequence). The CDR3 covers 11 residues. The CDR3 loop reads CASSLSGRQYF. CDR3 nucleotide sequence: TGTGCCAGCAGCCTTTCGGGCCGGCAGTACTTC.

The rearrangement joins TRBV20-1 to TRBJ1-6; maybe TRBD1 (5 bases). Germline CDR1 is DFQATT and CDR2 is SNEGSKA (reference sequence). CDR3 length: 15 residues. The V and J ends lost 3 bases and 1 base respectively, with 10 bases between them. The CDR3 DNA reads as TGCAGTGCTAGGACAGAGGGATCCTATAATTCACCCCTCCACTTT. This gives the protein CSARTEGSYNSPLHF.

This clonotype was observed a handful of times. The V gene is TRBV4-1, the J gene TRBJ2-7; D could derive from TRBD1 or TRBD2 (5 bases each). The CDR3 length is 15 residues. The germline CDR1 and CDR2 sequences are MGHRA and YSYEKL. Trimming took 1 base from V and 2 from J, leaving 12 bases between them. CDR3 residues: CASSQVWGTAYEQYF. CDR3 bases: TGCGCCAGCAGCCAAGTGTGGGGGACGGCCTACGAGCAGTACTTC.

This clonotype was counted only a few times. The J gene is TRBJ2-6, the V gene TRBV30; possibly TRBD1 for D (6 bases). Trimming left V 3 bases short and J 0 bases short, with 12 bases between. From germline, CDR1 is GTSNPN and CDR2 SVGIG (reference sequence). The CDR3 has 16 residues. The CDR3 loop is CAWRAGARSGANVLTF. The DNA of the CDR3 is TGTGCCTGGAGGGCAGGGGCACGCTCTGGGGCCAACGTCCTGACTTTC. The whole variable domain, filled in from reference TRBV30 and TRBJ2-6, reads SQTIHQWPATLVQPVGSPLSLECTVEGTSNPNLYWYRQAAGRGLQLLFYSVGIGQISSEVPQNLSASRPQDRQFILSSKKLLLSDSGFYLCAWRAGARSGANVLTFGAGSRLTVL.

This clonotype has ten or more counts. The chain joins TRBV11-2 to TRBJ2-3; no clear D. Germline values: CDR1 SGHAT, CDR2 FQNNGV. The CDR3 contains 12 residues. With 5 bases removed from V and 5 bases from J, the gap between germline ends came to 8 bases. In DNA form, the CDR3 reads TGTGCCAGCAGCCCGCAGCAAGATACGCAGTATTTT. Translating gives CASSPQQDTQYF.

The rearrangement joins TRBV7-3 to TRBJ1-3; weak D call: TRBD1 (6 bases). The V gene's germline CDR1 is SGHTA and CDR2 FQGTGA. The V end was cut by 5 bases, the J end by 4 bases, with 12 bases between. The CDR3 length is 14 residues. The CDR3 region is CASSAGHDGNTIYF. The CDR3, as DNA: TGTGCCAGCAGCGCGGGACATGACGGAAACACCATATATTTT.

The V gene is TRBV12-3 or TRBV12-4, the J gene TRBJ2-5; 9 positions agree with TRBD1. J lost 2 bases, V lost 6 bases, and 7 bases had no gene match. This CDR3 has 15 residues. The DNA of the CDR3 is TGTGCCAGCAGGCGGGACAGGGTACAACAAGAGACCCAGTACTTC. Translated, it gives CASRRDRVQQETQYF.

The chain recombines TRBV15 with TRBJ1-3; D gene uncertain. V lost 0 bases and J 0 bases, leaving 3 bases between the germline ends. Germline CDR1 LNHNV, CDR2 YYDKDF (reference sequence). The CDR3 is 14 amino acids. Here the CDR3 DNA reads TGTGCCACCAGCAGAGATTTCTCTGGAAACACCATATATTTT. This codes for CATSRDFSGNTIYF.

J is TRBJ1-6 and V is TRBV6-6, with D hard to call. The CDR3 is made up of 13 amino acids. Germline CDR1 MNHNY, CDR2 SVGAGI (reference sequence). Trimming cost V 0 bases and J 14 bases, with 11 bases left between them. The CDR3 region has the DNA TGTGCCAGCAGTTACTCGATTTCCCGGGCCCTCCACTTT. This sequence encodes CASSYSISRALHF.

The chain is built from TRBV3-1 and TRBJ1-5; D is perhaps TRBD1 (6 bases). The CDR3 contains 13 residues. Trimming stripped 1 base from V and 7 bases from J, with 8 bases between. The V gene's germline CDR1 is LGHDT and CDR2 YNNKEL (reference sequence). This chain's CDR3 is CASSQAGDQPQHF. Here the CDR3 DNA reads TGTGCCAGCAGCCAAGCAGGGGACCAGCCCCAGCATTTT. Looking up the rest from reference TRBV3-1 and TRBJ1-5 gives the full variable domain: DTAVSQTPKYLVTQMGNDKSIKCEQNLGHDTMYWYKQDSKKFLKIMFSYNNKELIINETVPNRFSPKSPDKAHLNLHINSLELGDSAVYFCASSQAGDQPQHFGDGTRLSIL.

This clonotype appeared many times. The chain employs TRBV6-2 or TRBV6-3 and TRBJ1-5, with no clear D. The germline V gene has CDR1 MNHEY and CDR2 SVGEGT. This CDR3 contains 13 residues. Trimming removed 2 bases from V and 4 bases from J, with 6 bases in between. Here the CDR3 reads CASSYAVNQPQHF. CDR3 coding DNA: TGTGCCAGCAGTTACGCGGTTAATCAGCCCCAGCATTTT.

This clonotype was seen a few times. V is TRBV3-1 and J is TRBJ1-4; 9 positions match TRBD1. Germline values: CDR1 LGHDT, CDR2 YNNKEL (reference sequence). The CDR3 loop spans 15 amino acids. Trimming took 3 bases from V and 7 from J; bases not matched to a gene: 6. Written as DNA, the CDR3 is TGTGCCAGCAGCCATGGGGACAGGGTTGGTGAAAAACTGTTTTTT. Translation gives CASSHGDRVGEKLFF.